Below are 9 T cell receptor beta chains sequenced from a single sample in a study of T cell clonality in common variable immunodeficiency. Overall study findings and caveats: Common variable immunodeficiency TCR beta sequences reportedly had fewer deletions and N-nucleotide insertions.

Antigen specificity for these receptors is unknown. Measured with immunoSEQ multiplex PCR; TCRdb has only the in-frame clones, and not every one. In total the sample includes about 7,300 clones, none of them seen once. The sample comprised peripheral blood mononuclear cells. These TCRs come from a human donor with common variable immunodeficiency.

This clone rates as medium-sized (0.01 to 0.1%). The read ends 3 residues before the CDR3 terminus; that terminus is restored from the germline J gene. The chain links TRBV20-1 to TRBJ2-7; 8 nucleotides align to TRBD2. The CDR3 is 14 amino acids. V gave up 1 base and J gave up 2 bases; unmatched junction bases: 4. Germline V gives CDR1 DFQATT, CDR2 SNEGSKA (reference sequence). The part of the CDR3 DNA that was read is TGCAGTGCTAGAGGTAGCGGGGTAGCCTACGAG. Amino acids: CSARGSGVAYE. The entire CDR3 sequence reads CSARGSGVAYEQYF.

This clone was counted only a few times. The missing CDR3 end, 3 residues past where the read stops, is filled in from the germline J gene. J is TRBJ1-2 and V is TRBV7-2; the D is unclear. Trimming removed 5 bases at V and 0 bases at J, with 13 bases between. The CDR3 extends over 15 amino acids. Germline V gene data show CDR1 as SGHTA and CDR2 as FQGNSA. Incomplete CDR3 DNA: TGTGCCAGCAGCCCGACTGCCCTAGCTAACTATGGC. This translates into CASSPTALANYG. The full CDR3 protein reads CASSPTALANYGYTF. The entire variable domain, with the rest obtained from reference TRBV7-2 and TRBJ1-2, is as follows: GAGVSQSPSNKVTEKGKDVELRCDPISGHTALYWYRQSLGQGLEFLIYFQGNSAPDKSGLPSDRFSAERTGGSVSTLTIQRTQQEDSAVYLCASSPTALANYGYTFGSGTRLTVV.

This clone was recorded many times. CDR3 amino acids: CSAPQISDTDTQYF. CDR3 DNA (partial): TGCAGTGCTCCACAGATTTCAGACACAGATACG. The chain couples TRBV20-1 to TRBJ2-3; D is unclear. The CDR3 end is not reached by the read, which stops 3 residues before it; the germline J gene fills it in. V lost 5 bases and J lost 2, with 14 bases in between. Germline loops: CDR1 DFQATT, CDR2 SNEGSKA (reference sequence). This CDR3 has 14 amino acids.

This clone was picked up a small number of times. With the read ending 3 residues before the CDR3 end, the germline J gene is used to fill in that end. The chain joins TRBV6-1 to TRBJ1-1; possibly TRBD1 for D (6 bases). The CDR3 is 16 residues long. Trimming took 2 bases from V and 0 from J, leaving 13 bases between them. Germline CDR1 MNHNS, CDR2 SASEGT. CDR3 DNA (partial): TGTGCCAGCAGTGAAATACAGGGACCAATGAACACTGAA. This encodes CASSEIQGPMNTE. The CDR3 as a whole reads CASSEIQGPMNTEAFF.

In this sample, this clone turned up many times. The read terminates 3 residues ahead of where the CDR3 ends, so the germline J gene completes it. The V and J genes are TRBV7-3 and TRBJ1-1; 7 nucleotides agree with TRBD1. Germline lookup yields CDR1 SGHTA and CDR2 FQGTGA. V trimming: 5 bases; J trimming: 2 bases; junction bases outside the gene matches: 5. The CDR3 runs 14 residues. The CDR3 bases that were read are TGTGCCAGCAGCCCGGGGACAGCAAACACTGAA. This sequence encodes CASSPGTANTE. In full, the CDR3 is CASSPGTANTEAFF.

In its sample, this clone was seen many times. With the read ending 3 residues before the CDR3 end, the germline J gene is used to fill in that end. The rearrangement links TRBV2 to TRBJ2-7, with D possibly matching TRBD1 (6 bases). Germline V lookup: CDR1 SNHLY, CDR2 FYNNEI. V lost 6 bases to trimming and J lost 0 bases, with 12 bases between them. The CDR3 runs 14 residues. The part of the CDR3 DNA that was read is TGTGCCAGCAGGGAGACAGGTCTCTCCTACGAG. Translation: CASRETGLSYE. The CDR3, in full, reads CASRETGLSYEQYF.

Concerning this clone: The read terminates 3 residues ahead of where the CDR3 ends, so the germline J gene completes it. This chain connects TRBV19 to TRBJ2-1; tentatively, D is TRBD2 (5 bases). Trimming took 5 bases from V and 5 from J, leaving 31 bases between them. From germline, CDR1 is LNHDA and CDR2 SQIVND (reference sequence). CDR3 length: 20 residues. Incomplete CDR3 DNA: TGTGCCAGTAGTTCCTTCCGGATTATGTTACTTGGACTTGAGGACAATGAG. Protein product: CASSSFRIMLLGLEDNE. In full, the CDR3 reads CASSSFRIMLLGLEDNEQFF. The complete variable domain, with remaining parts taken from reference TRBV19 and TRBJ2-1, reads DGGITQSPKYLFRKEGQNVTLSCEQNLNHDAMYWYRQDPGQGLRLIYYSQIVNDFQKGDIAEGYSVSREKKESFPLTVTSAQKNPTAFYLCASSSFRIMLLGLEDNEQFFGPGTRLTVL.

CDR3 DNA, as far as it was read: TGTGCCTCCGGACACTACTACGAG. It codes for CASGHYYE. The whole CDR3 protein reads CASGHYYEQYF. The rearrangement links TRBV30 to TRBJ2-7, with TRBD1 as a possible D gene (5 bases). The CDR3 extends 3 residues past the end of the read, so its final part is completed from the germline J gene. CDR3 length equals 11 residues. Germline loops: CDR1 GTSNPN, CDR2 SVGIG (reference sequence). With 7 bases removed from V and 3 bases from J, the gap between germline ends came to 10 bases.

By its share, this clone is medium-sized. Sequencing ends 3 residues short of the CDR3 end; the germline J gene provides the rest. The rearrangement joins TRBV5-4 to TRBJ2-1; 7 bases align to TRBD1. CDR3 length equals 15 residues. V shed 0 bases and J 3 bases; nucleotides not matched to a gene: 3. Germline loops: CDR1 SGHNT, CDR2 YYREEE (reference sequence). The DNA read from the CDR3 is TGTGCCAGCAGCTTGGGGGGACAGAGCTACAATGAG. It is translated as CASSLGGQSYNE. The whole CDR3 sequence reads CASSLGGQSYNEQFF.